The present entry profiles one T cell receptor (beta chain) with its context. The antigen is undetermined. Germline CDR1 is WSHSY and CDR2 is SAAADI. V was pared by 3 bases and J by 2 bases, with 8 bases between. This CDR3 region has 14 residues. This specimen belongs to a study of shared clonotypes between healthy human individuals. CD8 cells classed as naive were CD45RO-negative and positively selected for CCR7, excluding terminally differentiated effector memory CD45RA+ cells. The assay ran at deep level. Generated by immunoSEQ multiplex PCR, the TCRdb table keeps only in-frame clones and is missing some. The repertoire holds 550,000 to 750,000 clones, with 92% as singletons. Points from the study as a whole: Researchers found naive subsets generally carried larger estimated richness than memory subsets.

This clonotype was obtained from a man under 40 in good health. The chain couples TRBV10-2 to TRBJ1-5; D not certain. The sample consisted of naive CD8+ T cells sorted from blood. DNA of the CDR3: TGCGCCAGCAGTGAAGGGAAAGGCAATCAGCCCCAGCATTTT. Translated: CASSEGKGNQPQHF.